The clone carrying this T cell receptor (beta chain) has a count of ten or more. RNA transcripts gave rise to amplified TCR beta CDR3 regions. The HTBI primer set was used in a first-round RT-PCR of the TCR CDR3. Via MiXCR, TCRdb re-called the multiplex PCR reads, giving one row per CDR3 protein. This table holds around 720,000 distinct CDR3 sequences, under 45% found once. The data were obtained in a study of T cells in Graves' hyperthyroidism and ophthalmopathy. This clonotype originated in a woman in her forties with Graves' hyperthyroidism. The sequenced material came from blood.

As DNA, the CDR3 is TGTGCCAGCAGCCCTAGTCTGGTGGCAGGCGACTATGGCTACACCTTC. Protein: CASSPSLVAGDYGYTF. The J gene is TRBJ1-2, the V gene TRBV9; D gene uncertain. The CDR3 is 16 residues long. Trimming removed 4 bases from V and 3 bases from J, with 19 bases in between. CDR1 and CDR2 from the germline V gene are SGDLS and YYNGEE.